These 31 T cell receptor beta chains were sequenced from one sample in a study of CD8+ T cells in alopecia areata. Treatment given: oral pan-JAK inhibitor, 5-10 mg twice daily. Extracted from the samples, RNA was reverse transcribed into cDNA to serve as the sequencing template. Measured with immunoSEQ multiplex PCR; TCRdb has only the in-frame clones, and not every one. The sample has under 150,000 clones, over 60% seen once. This sample comprised CD4+ T cells sorted from blood, obtained at week 4, from a patient treated with tofacitinib. The source is a human donor with alopecia areata.

This clone was counted a few times. The chain couples TRBV9 to TRBJ2-3, with 10 nucleotides matching TRBD2. The V segment lost 4 bases and the J segment 7 bases; nucleotides outside the gene matches: 6. The CDR3 has 14 amino acids. Germline CDR1 is SGDLS and CDR2 is YYNGEE. The CDR3: CASSLPSGSNTQYF. The CDR3, as DNA: TGTGCCAGCAGCTTACCTAGCGGGAGTAATACGCAGTATTTT. The full variable domain, rest sourced from reference TRBV9 and TRBJ2-3, is DSGVTQTPKHLITATGQRVTLRCSPRSGDLSVYWYQQSLDQGLQFLIQYYNGEERAKGNILERFSAQQFPDLHSELNLSSLELGDSALYFCASSLPSGSNTQYFGPGTRLTVL.

The chain recombines TRBV29-1 with TRBJ2-5; perhaps TRBD1 as D (5 bases). Germline V lookup: CDR1 SQVTM, CDR2 ANQGSEA. The V end lost 4 bases, the J end lost 4 bases, and 10 bases lay between the germline ends. The CDR3 has 12 amino acids. In DNA form, the CDR3 reads TGCAGCGTTGTCTGGCAGGGAGAGACCCAGTACTTC. Protein product: CSVVWQGETQYF.

This sequence joins TRBV27 and TRBJ2-3, with TRBD1 identical over 10 bases. Germline assignment: CDR1 MNHEY and CDR2 SMNVEV (reference sequence). V gave up 5 bases and J gave up 4 bases; unmatched junction bases: 9. The CDR3 covers 16 residues. As DNA, the CDR3 is TGTGCCAGCAGTCCCGTGACAGGGGGCGCCGCAGATACGCAGTATTTT. Encoded protein: CASSPVTGGAADTQYF.

This chain links TRBV6-6 with TRBJ1-2; tentative D call: TRBD1 (5 bases). From germline, CDR1 is MNHNY and CDR2 SVGAGI (reference sequence). CDR3 size: 16 residues. Trimming stripped 8 bases from V and 8 bases from J, with 27 bases between. The CDR3 loop reads CASRSGDPTPQSGYTF. In nucleotides, the CDR3 is TGTGCCAGCCGGAGCGGGGACCCCACCCCCCAATCGGGCTACACCTTC.

This clone has only a few counts. This chain links TRBV29-1 with TRBJ2-5; D possibly corresponds to TRBD2 (6 bases). Trimming took 1 base from V and 4 from J, leaving 7 bases between them. The CDR3 sequence is 12 residues long. Per the germline V gene, CDR1 is SQVTM and CDR2 is ANQGSEA. The DNA of the CDR3 is TGCAGCGTTGAAGGGGGACTAGAGACCCAGTACTTC. Amino acid sequence: CSVEGGLETQYF.

This chain joins TRBV5-6 and TRBJ2-5, with D tentatively TRBD2 (7 bases). Germline-derived CDR1 and CDR2 are SGHDT and YYEEEE. This CDR3 region has 15 residues. V lost 5 bases and J 2 bases, leaving 16 bases between the germline ends. The CDR3, as DNA: TGTGCCAGCAGAACGGTGGCGGGGGCGCAAGAGACCCAGTACTTC. Translated: CASRTVAGAQETQYF.

The rearrangement uses TRBV5-6 and TRBJ2-3, with 11 bases identical to TRBD2. The CDR3 consists of 19 residues. Germline V CDR1 and CDR2: SGHDT, YYEEEE. Unmatched junction bases numbered 13, after V lost 4 bases and J lost 0 bases. This CDR3 reads CASSVGLAAKWISTDTQYF. CDR3 nucleotide sequence: TGTGCCAGCAGCGTGGGACTAGCGGCAAAGTGGATCAGCACAGATACGCAGTATTTT.

The chain has TRBV28 and TRBJ1-6; D is uncertain. There are 12 residues in the CDR3. The V gene's germline CDR1 is MDHEN and CDR2 SYDVKM. Trimming took off 6 bases at V and 5 bases at J, with 5 bases between the two ends. The CDR3 DNA follows: TGTGCCAGCAGAGGTAATAATTCACCCCTCCACTTT. Its translation is CASRGNNSPLHF.

This clone was seen more than once but under ten times. The CDR3 bases are TGTGCCAGCAGCCGACTAAGCCAAGAGACCCAGTACTTC. Amino acid sequence: CASSRLSQETQYF. The chain combines TRBV5-6 with TRBJ2-5; D is perhaps TRBD2 (5 bases). The length of the CDR3 is 13 residues. Germline CDR1 SGHDT, CDR2 YYEEEE. Trimming pared 4 bases from V and 1 base from J, leaving 8 bases between.

The chain employs TRBV25-1 and TRBJ1-2; TRBD1 aligns across 7 bases. Losses at the gene ends were 2 bases for V and 5 bases for J; bases not matched to a gene: 5. The length of the CDR3 is 14 residues. Germline assignment: CDR1 MGHDK and CDR2 SYGVNS. In DNA form, the CDR3 reads TGTGCCAGCAGTGAAGGGACAGCTATTTATGGCTACACCTTC. It specifies CASSEGTAIYGYTF.

This clone was picked up one time. The chain combines TRBV25-1 with TRBJ2-1, with D hard to call. Germline loops: CDR1 MGHDK, CDR2 SYGVNS. CDR3 size: 13 residues. V was cut by 1 base and J by 5 bases, with 6 bases left in between. The CDR3 DNA reads as TGTGCCAGCAGTGAATTGGCTGACAATGAGCAGTTCTTC. Residues: CASSELADNEQFF.

The rearrangement joins TRBV5-1 to TRBJ2-2, with 7 bases aligning to TRBD1. The V gene end was trimmed by 5 bases and the J gene end by 2 bases; junction bases not matched to a gene: 9. This CDR3 region has 16 residues. Germline lookup yields CDR1 SGHRS and CDR2 YFSETQ. The CDR3 loop is CASRYSGTVNTGELFF. The CDR3 DNA reads TGCGCCAGCAGATATTCCGGGACAGTTAACACCGGGGAGCTGTTTTTT. Complete variable domain (other parts from reference TRBV5-1 and TRBJ2-2): KAGVTQTPRYLIKTRGQQVTLSCSPISGHRSVSWYQQTPGQGLQFLFEYFSETQRNKGNFPGRFSGRQFSNSRSEMNVSTLELGDSALYLCASRYSGTVNTGELFFGEGSRLTVL.

This chain links TRBV4-3 with TRBJ1-5, with D uncertain. This CDR3 has 15 amino acids. V was clipped by 1 base and J by 5 bases, with 12 bases between them. The germline V gene encodes CDR1 LGHNA and CDR2 YSLEER. In DNA, the CDR3 is TGCGCCAGCAGCCAAGCTCGCACAGTAGATCAGCCCCAGCATTTT. This sequence encodes CASSQARTVDQPQHF.

This clone was recorded a few times. The chain uses TRBV30 and TRBJ1-1, with no clear D. The germline V gene has CDR1 GTSNPN and CDR2 SVGIG (reference sequence). Trimming pared 2 bases from V and 5 bases from J, leaving 6 bases between. The CDR3 covers 11 residues. CDR3 region: CAWSSWTEAFF. The CDR3 DNA reads as TGTGCCTGGAGTTCCTGGACTGAAGCTTTCTTT.

This chain joins TRBV4-1 and TRBJ1-1, with 9 bases that match TRBD1. From germline, CDR1 is MGHRA and CDR2 YSYEKL. V shed 0 bases, J shed 4 bases, and the junction held 6 bases outside the gene matches. The CDR3 totals 16 residues. The DNA for the CDR3 is TGCGCCAGCAGCCAAGAATTGACAGGGGGAGCCACTGAAGCTTTCTTT. Its protein product is CASSQELTGGATEAFF.

V and J are TRBV28 and TRBJ2-5, with 7 nucleotides matching TRBD1. V trimming: 8 bases; J trimming: 3 bases; junction bases outside the gene matches: 3. This CDR3 has 12 amino acids. Germline CDR1 and CDR2: MDHEN and SYDVKM. CDR3: CASGQVEETQYF. CDR3 coding DNA: TGTGCCAGCGGACAGGTTGAAGAGACCCAGTACTTC.

The chain employs TRBV9 and TRBJ2-3; no reliable D call. The CDR3 has 15 residues. V was shortened by 2 bases and J by 2 bases, with 12 bases between the two germline ends. Germline V gene sequence: CDR1 SGDLS, CDR2 YYNGEE. The CDR3 loop reads CASSVLVVPTDTQYF. CDR3 DNA: TGTGCCAGCAGCGTTCTAGTGGTCCCCACAGATACGCAGTATTTT. The whole variable domain, remainder taken from reference TRBV9 and TRBJ2-3, is DSGVTQTPKHLITATGQRVTLRCSPRSGDLSVYWYQQSLDQGLQFLIQYYNGEERAKGNILERFSAQQFPDLHSELNLSSLELGDSALYFCASSVLVVPTDTQYFGPGTRLTVL.

The J gene is TRBJ2-3, the V gene TRBV6-5; 10 bases align to TRBD1. J gave up 7 bases and V 5 bases, and 6 bases lay outside the gene matches. Germline V gene data show CDR1 as MNHEY and CDR2 as SVGAGI. The CDR3 runs to 14 residues. In nucleotides, the CDR3 is TGTGCCAGCAGTATCCGGGACAGGGGAAATACGCAGTATTTT. The encoded protein is CASSIRDRGNTQYF.

This clone was seen only a few times. This sample includes further DNA sequences coding for the same CDR3. The J gene is TRBJ1-2, the V gene TRBV18; D perhaps matches TRBD1 (6 bases). Trimming left V 1 base short and J 4 bases short, with 10 bases between. This CDR3 is 14 amino acids long. Germline V gene data show CDR1 as KGHSH and CDR2 as LQKENI. CDR3 nucleotides: TGTGCCAGCTCACCACAAGGGGGTATCTATGGCTACACCTTC. Its protein product is CASSPQGGIYGYTF.

The chain joins TRBV29-1 to TRBJ2-3; no clear D gene. The germline V and J ends were trimmed by 0 bases and 6 bases, with 7 bases remaining between them. The germline V gene has CDR1 SQVTM and CDR2 ANQGSEA. This CDR3 is built from 12 residues. Written as DNA, the CDR3 is TGCAGCGTTGAAGAATTGGCGGATACGCAGTATTTT. This sequence encodes CSVEELADTQYF.

CDR3 sequence: CASGQGNQETQYF. CDR3 bases: TGTGCCAGCGGACAGGGAAACCAAGAGACCCAGTACTTC. V usage is TRBV30 and J usage is TRBJ2-5, with 8 bases matching TRBD1. V gave up 8 bases and J gave up 0 bases; unmatched junction bases: 5. This CDR3 has 13 residues. Germline V lookup: CDR1 GTSNPN, CDR2 SVGIG (reference sequence).

The chain is built from TRBV30 and TRBJ1-2; 7 nucleotides align to TRBD1. This CDR3 is 13 amino acids long. Germline assignment: CDR1 GTSNPN and CDR2 SVGIG (reference sequence). Losses at the gene ends were 0 bases for V and 6 bases for J; bases not matched to a gene: 4. The CDR3: CAWSVQDRDGYTF. In nucleotides, the CDR3 is TGTGCCTGGAGTGTCCAAGACAGGGATGGCTACACCTTC.

This clone came up a few times. This chain links TRBV5-4 with TRBJ1-1, with D possibly matching TRBD1 (6 bases). The CDR3 length is 14 residues. Per germline, CDR1 SGHNT and CDR2 YYREEE (reference sequence). V was trimmed by 0 bases and J by 5 bases, leaving 11 bases between them. The CDR3 coding sequence is TGTGCCAGCAGCTTGGTGGGGGGCGCGACTGAAGCTTTCTTT. Protein sequence: CASSLVGGATEAFF.

V gene TRBV29-1 combines with J gene TRBJ1-1, with a possible D match to TRBD1 (6 bases). The CDR3 has 15 amino acids. V dropped 3 bases and J dropped 0 bases, with 14 bases sitting between them. Looked up from germline, CDR1 is SQVTM and CDR2 is ANQGSEA. The CDR3 loop reads CSVDNRGGLNTEAFF. The CDR3 bases are TGCAGCGTTGATAACCGAGGGGGACTGAACACTGAAGCTTTCTTT.

The gene calls are TRBV6-5 and TRBJ2-1; 13 bases are shared with TRBD2. With 7 bases clipped from V and 12 bases from J, the junction kept 6 bases outside the gene matches. The CDR3 consists of 13 residues. Germline V lookup: CDR1 MNHEY, CDR2 SVGAGI. CDR3 region: CASTPTSGGPQFF. The CDR3 DNA reads as TGTGCCAGCACACCGACTAGCGGGGGGCCGCAGTTCTTC.

The chain links TRBV29-1 to TRBJ2-5, with D hard to call. The V end was cut by 4 bases, the J end by 1 base, with 10 bases between. The germline CDR1 and CDR2 sequences are SQVTM and ANQGSEA. CDR3 length: 13 amino acids. The CDR3: CSVAAVPQETQYF. The DNA of the CDR3 is TGCAGCGTTGCGGCGGTTCCCCAAGAGACCCAGTACTTC.

V is TRBV7-9 and J is TRBJ2-7; possibly TRBD2 for D (6 bases). CDR1 and CDR2 (germline): SEHNR, FQNEAQ (reference sequence). CDR3 length equals 14 residues. Trimming shortened V by 5 bases and J by 2 bases, and 13 bases separated the two germline ends. CDR3 sequence: CASSLTRGTYEQYF. The CDR3, as DNA: TGTGCCAGCAGCCTCACCCGCGGGACCTACGAGCAGTACTTC. The full variable domain, rest sourced from reference TRBV7-9 and TRBJ2-7, is DTGVSQNPRHKITKRGQNVTFRCDPISEHNRLYWYRQTLGQGPEFLTYFQNEAQLEKSRLLSDRFSAERPKGSFSTLEIQRTEQGDSAMYLCASSLTRGTYEQYFGPGTRLTVT.

The chain couples TRBV4-3 to TRBJ2-3; the match to TRBD1 covers 8 bases. CDR3 length: 15 amino acids. Looked up from germline, CDR1 is LGHNA and CDR2 is YSLEER. Trimming cost V 4 bases and J 4 bases; bases outside gene matches: 7. For the CDR3, the DNA is TGCGCCAGCAGCCCACTTGGACAGGGCGCAGATACGCAGTATTTT. It translates to CASSPLGQGADTQYF.

The chain joins TRBV27 to TRBJ2-1, with TRBD1 identical over 9 bases. This CDR3 spans 14 amino acids. CDR1 is MNHEY, CDR2 SMNVEV, per germline (reference sequence). Losses at the gene ends were 4 bases for V and 5 bases for J; bases not matched to a gene: 3. For the CDR3, the DNA is TGTGCCAGCAGTTGGGACAGGGATGACAATGAGCAGTTCTTC. It yields the protein CASSWDRDDNEQFF.

The gene calls are TRBV30 and TRBJ2-4; the D call may be TRBD1 or TRBD2 (5 bases each). V lost 4 bases and J 6 bases, leaving 16 bases between the germline ends. The CDR3 has 14 residues. The germline V gene encodes CDR1 GTSNPN and CDR2 SVGIG (reference sequence). CDR3 nucleotides: TGTGCCTGGACCTCGAGTGGGACCTCAAACATTCAGTACTTC. Translation gives CAWTSSGTSNIQYF.

This sequence joins TRBV7-9 and TRBJ1-2; D ambiguous. In germline, CDR1 is SEHNR, CDR2 FQNEAQ (reference sequence). V was trimmed by 1 base and J by 1 base, leaving 7 bases between them. The CDR3 loop spans 14 amino acids. CDR3 region: CASSLVGFNYGYTF. The DNA for the CDR3 is TGTGCCAGCAGCTTAGTAGGTTTTAACTATGGCTACACCTTC.